This note documents a single TCR beta chain sequence. The antigen is not known. Trimming pared 0 bases from V and 7 bases from J, leaving 13 bases between. This CDR3 comprises 13 residues. Germline loops: CDR1 GTSNPN, CDR2 SVGIG (reference sequence). The data originate from a study of T-cell reconstitution after alpha-beta-depleted transplantation in children. Study conclusions and caveats: At the one-year point after transplant, T-cell counts and TCRbeta diversity were found to come mostly from T cells that had been newly produced. Alpha-beta T cells present about two months after transplant were reported to originate from several hundred expanded graft clones.

Molecular barcoding with unique molecular identifiers was used for the TCRbeta library. TCRdb ran MiXCR on the PCR reads and lists one entry per CDR3 protein. The table includes 490,000 or so distinct CDR3 sequences, over 9.5% detected once. The origin of this receptor is a child aged 2 to 9 with inherited bone marrow failure, due to receive a stem cell transplant. The chain joins TRBV30 to TRBJ2-7; the D gene is possibly TRBD2 (6 bases). The sequencing used PBMCs, collected before TCRalphabeta/CD19-depleted stem cell transplant. The CDR3: CAWSVYRAGEQYF. In DNA form, the CDR3 reads TGTGCCTGGAGTGTATACCGAGCGGGTGAGCAGTACTTC.